The clone carrying this TCR beta chain was counted many times. Germline V gene data show CDR1 as SGHNT and CDR2 as YYREEE (reference sequence). Between the trimmed V and J ends, which lost 2 bases and 4 bases, there was a span of 7 bases. CDR3 length equals 13 residues. The record originates from a study of T-cell memory formation after mild COVID-19. A single record per CDR3 protein comes from TCRdb applying MiXCR to the 5' RACE reads. The sample includes some 150,000 distinct CDR3 sequences, over 15% of them seen just once. The sequenced sample consisted of PBMCs or a T cell subset sorted from them (not recorded which). V is TRBV5-4 and J is TRBJ1-5; the D is unclear. The receptor was isolated from an adult woman who had mild COVID-19 (a few samples of this study predate the infection). Cell type and time point are not known. This CDR3 reads CASSLTPNQPQHF. CDR3 bases: TGTGCCAGCAGCTTAACACCTAATCAGCCCCAGCATTTT. The complete variable domain, with remaining parts taken from reference TRBV5-4 and TRBJ1-5, reads ETGVTQSPTHLIKTRGQQVTLRCSSQSGHNTVSWYQQALGQGPQFIFQYYREEENGRGNFPPRFSGLQFPNYSSELNVNALELDDSALYLCASSLTPNQPQHFGDGTRLSIL.